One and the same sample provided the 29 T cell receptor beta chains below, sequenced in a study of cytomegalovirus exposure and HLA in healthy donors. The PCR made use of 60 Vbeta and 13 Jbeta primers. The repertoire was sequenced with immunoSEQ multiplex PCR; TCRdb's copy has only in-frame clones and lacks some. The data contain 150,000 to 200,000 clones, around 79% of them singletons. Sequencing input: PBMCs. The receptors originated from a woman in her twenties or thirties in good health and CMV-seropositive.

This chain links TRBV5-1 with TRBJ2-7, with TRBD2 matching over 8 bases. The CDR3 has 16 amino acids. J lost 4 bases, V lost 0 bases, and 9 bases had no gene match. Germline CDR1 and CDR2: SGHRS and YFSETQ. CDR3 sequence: CASSLASTRLAYEQYF. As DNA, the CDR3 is TGCGCCAGCAGCTTGGCCTCGACAAGACTAGCGTACGAGCAGTACTTC.

For the CDR3, the DNA is TGTGCCAGCAGCTTAGATGGGGGGTACTCCTACAATGAGCAGTTCTTC. It specifies CASSLDGGYSYNEQFF. The chain couples TRBV11-2 to TRBJ2-1, with D maybe TRBD2 (6 bases). V lost 0 bases and J lost 0, with 9 bases in between. The CDR3 runs to 16 residues. Per the germline V gene, CDR1 is SGHAT and CDR2 is FQNNGV.

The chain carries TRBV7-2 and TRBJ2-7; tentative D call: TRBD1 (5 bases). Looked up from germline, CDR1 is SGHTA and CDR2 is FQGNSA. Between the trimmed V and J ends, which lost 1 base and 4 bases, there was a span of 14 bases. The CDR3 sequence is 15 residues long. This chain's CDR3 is CASSLEGNLGYEQYF. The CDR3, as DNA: TGTGCCAGCAGCTTAGAGGGGAATTTAGGATACGAGCAGTACTTC. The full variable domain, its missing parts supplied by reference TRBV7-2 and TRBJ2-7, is GAGVSQSPSNKVTEKGKDVELRCDPISGHTALYWYRQSLGQGLEFLIYFQGNSAPDKSGLPSDRFSAERTGGSVSTLTIQRTQQEDSAVYLCASSLEGNLGYEQYFGPGTRLTVT.

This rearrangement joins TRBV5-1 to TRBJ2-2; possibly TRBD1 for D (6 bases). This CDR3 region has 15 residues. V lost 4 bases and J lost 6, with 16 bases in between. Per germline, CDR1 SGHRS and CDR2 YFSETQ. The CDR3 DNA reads TGCGCCAGCAGCATAGGAACAGGGAGCTCCGGGGAGCTGTTTTTT. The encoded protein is CASSIGTGSSGELFF.

The CDR3 sequence is CASSPQAGGIGNQPQHF. CDR3 DNA: TGTGCCAGCTCACCGCAGGCTGGGGGCATCGGCAATCAGCCCCAGCATTTT. This chain links TRBV18 with TRBJ1-5, with D possibly being TRBD1 (6 bases). CDR1 and CDR2 (germline): KGHSH, LQKENI. V was trimmed by 3 bases and J by 2 bases, leaving 17 bases between them. The CDR3 covers 17 residues.

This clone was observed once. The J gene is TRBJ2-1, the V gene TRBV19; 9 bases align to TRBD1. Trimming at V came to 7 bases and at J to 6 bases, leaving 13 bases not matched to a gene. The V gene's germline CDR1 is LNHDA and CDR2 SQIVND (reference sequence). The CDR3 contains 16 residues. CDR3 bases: TGTGCCAGTACCAACGCTCCGGGACAGGGAACCAATGAGCAGTTCTTC. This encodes CASTNAPGQGTNEQFF.

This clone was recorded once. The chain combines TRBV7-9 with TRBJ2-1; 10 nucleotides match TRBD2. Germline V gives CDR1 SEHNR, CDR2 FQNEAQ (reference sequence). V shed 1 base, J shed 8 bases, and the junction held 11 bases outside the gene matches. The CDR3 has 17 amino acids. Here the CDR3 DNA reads TGTGCCAGCAGCTTAGGGGCTAGCGGGGGCCCTAGGGATGAGCAGTTCTTC. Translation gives CASSLGASGGPRDEQFF.

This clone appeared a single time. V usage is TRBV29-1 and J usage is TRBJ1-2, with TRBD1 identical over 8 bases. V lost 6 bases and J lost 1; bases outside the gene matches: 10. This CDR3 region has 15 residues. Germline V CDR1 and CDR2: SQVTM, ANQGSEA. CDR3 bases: TGCAGCGTGTTTGACCCGGGACAGGTTAACTATGGCTACACCTTC. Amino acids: CSVFDPGQVNYGYTF.

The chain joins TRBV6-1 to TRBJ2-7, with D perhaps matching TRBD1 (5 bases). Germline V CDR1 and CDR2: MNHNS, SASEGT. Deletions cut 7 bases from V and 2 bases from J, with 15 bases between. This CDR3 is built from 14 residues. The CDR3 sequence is CASNPFQGTYEQYF. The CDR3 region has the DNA TGTGCCAGCAATCCCTTTCAGGGAACCTACGAGCAGTACTTC.

This chain's CDR3 is CASSVTGFPPTGYTF. CDR3 coding DNA: TGTGCCAGCAGCGTTACAGGCTTCCCCCCAACAGGCTACACCTTC. This chain connects TRBV9 to TRBJ1-2; a possible D gene is TRBD1 (5 bases). Germline assignment: CDR1 SGDLS and CDR2 YYNGEE. The CDR3 is 15 amino acids. Deletions cut 2 bases from V and 8 bases from J, with 19 bases between.

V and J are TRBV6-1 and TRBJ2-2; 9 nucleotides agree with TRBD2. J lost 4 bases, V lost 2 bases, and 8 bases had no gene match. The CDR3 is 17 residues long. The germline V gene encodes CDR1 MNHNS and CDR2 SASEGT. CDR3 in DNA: TGTGCCAGCAGTGAATGGGCGGGGGGGGAGGGCACCGGGGAGCTGTTTTTT. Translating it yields CASSEWAGGEGTGELFF.

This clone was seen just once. The CDR3 DNA follows: TGTGCCAGCAGTATAACGGAACTAGGACGATACGAGCAGTACTTC. Its translation: CASSITELGRYEQYF. The genes are TRBV6-5 and TRBJ2-7, with a tentative D call TRBD2 (5 bases). CDR3 size: 15 residues. From germline, CDR1 is MNHEY and CDR2 SVGAGI. Trimming removed 5 bases at V and 4 bases at J, with 18 bases between.

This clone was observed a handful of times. CDR3 region: CASSVEGRGFGNTIYF. DNA of the CDR3: TGTGCCAGCAGCGTTGAAGGGAGAGGATTTGGAAACACCATATATTTT. The chain employs TRBV9 and TRBJ1-3; D not certain. Trimming took off 2 bases at V and 3 bases at J, with 15 bases between the two ends. Germline loops: CDR1 SGDLS, CDR2 YYNGEE. The CDR3 spans 16 residues.

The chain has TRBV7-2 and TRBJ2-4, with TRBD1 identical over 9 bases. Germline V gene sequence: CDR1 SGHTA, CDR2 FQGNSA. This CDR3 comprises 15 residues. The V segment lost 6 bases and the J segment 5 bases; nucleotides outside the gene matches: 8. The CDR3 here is CASRAGTGSENIQYF. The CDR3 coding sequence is TGTGCCAGCAGGGCGGGGACAGGGAGTGAAAACATTCAGTACTTC.

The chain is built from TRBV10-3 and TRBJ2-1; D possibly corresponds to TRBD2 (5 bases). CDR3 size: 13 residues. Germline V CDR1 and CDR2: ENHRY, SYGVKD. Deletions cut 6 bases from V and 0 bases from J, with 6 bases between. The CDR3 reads CAIRGSSYNEQFF. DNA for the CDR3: TGTGCCATCAGAGGGAGCTCCTACAATGAGCAGTTCTTC.

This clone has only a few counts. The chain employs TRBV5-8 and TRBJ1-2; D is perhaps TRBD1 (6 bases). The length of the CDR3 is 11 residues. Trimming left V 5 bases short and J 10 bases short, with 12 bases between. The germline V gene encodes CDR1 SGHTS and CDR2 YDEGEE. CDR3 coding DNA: TGTGCCAGCAGGATTTACAGGGACTACACCTTC. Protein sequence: CASRIYRDYTF.

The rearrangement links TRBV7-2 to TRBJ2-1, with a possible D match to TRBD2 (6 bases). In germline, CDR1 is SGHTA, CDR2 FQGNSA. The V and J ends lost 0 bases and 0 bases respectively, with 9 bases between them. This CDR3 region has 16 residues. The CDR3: CASSLALALSYNEQFF. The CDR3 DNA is TGTGCCAGCAGCTTAGCGCTAGCGCTCTCCTACAATGAGCAGTTCTTC.

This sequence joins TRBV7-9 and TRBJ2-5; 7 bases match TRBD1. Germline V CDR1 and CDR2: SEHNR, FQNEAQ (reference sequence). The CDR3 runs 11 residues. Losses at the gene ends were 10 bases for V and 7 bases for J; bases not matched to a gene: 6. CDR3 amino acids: CATHRGSTQYF. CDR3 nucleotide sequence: TGTGCCACGCACAGGGGTTCGACCCAGTACTTC.

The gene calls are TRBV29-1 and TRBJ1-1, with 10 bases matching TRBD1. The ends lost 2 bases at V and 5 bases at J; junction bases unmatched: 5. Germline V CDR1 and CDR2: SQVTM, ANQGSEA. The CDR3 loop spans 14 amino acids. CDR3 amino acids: CSVEKGGQGTEAFF. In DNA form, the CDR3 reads TGCAGCGTTGAAAAAGGGGGACAGGGGACTGAAGCTTTCTTT.

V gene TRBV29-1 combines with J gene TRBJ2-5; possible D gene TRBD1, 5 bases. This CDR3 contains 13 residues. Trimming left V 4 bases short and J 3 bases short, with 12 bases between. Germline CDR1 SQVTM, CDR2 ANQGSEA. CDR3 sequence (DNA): TGCAGCGTTGTTGTGACAGTCGAAGAGACCCAGTACTTC. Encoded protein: CSVVVTVEETQYF.

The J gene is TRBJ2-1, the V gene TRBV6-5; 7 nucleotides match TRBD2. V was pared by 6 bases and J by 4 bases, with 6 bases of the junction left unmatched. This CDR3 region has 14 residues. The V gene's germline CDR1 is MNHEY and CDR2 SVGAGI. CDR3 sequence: CASSWTSGYNEQFF. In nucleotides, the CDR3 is TGTGCCAGCAGCTGGACTAGTGGGTACAATGAGCAGTTCTTC.

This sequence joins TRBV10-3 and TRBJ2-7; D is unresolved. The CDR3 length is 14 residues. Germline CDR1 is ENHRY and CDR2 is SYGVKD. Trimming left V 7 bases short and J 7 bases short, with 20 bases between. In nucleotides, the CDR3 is TGTGCCATCAACCCCGGTGTAGATTTGAGTGAGCAGTACTTC. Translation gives CAINPGVDLSEQYF.

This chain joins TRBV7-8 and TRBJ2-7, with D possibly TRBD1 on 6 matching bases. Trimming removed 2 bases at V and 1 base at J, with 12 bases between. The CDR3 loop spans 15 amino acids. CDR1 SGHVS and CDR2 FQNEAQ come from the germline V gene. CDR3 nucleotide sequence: TGTGCCAGCAGCTTATGGGGGCGAGGGTCCTACGAGCAGTACTTC. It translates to CASSLWGRGSYEQYF.

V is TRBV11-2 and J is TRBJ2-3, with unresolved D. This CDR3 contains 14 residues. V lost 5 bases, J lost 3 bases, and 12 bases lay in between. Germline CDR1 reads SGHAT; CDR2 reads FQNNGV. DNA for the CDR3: TGTGCCAGCAGCCCAGAGGCGGTTACAGATACGCAGTATTTT. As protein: CASSPEAVTDTQYF.

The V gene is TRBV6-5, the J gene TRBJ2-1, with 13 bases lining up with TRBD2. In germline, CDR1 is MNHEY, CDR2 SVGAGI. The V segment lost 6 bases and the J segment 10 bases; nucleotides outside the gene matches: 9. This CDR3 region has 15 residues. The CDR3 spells CASSSPGTSGVEQFF. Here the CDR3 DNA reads TGTGCCAGCAGCTCACCCGGGACTAGCGGGGTAGAGCAGTTCTTC.

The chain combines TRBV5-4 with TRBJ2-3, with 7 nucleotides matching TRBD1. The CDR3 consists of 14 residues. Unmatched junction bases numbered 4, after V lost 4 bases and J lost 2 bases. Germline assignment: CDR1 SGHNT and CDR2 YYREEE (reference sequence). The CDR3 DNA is TGTGCCAGCAGCCACAGGGGCACCACAGATACGCAGTATTTT. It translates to CASSHRGTTDTQYF. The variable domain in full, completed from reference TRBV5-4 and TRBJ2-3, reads ETGVTQSPTHLIKTRGQQVTLRCSSQSGHNTVSWYQQALGQGPQFIFQYYREEENGRGNFPPRFSGLQFPNYSSELNVNALELDDSALYLCASSHRGTTDTQYFGPGTRLTVL.

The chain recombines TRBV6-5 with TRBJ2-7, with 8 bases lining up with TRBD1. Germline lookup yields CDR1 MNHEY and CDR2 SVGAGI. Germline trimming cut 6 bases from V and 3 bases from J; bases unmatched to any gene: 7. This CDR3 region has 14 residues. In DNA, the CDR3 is TGTGCCAGCAGGCTCCAGGGGGCGAGCTACGAGCAGTACTTC. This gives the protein CASRLQGASYEQYF.

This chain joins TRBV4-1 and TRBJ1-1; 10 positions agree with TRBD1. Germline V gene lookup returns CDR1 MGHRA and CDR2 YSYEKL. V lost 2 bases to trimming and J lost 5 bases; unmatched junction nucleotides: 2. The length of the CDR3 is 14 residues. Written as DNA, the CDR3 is TGCGCCAGCAGCCAACGGACAGGGGGGACTGAAGCTTTCTTT. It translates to CASSQRTGGTEAFF.

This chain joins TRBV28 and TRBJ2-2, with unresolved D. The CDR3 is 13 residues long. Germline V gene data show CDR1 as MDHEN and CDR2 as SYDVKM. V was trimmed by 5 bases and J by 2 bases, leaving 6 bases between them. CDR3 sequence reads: CASSVVNTGELFF. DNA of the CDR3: TGTGCCAGCAGTGTCGTCAACACCGGGGAGCTGTTTTTT.